This TCR beta chain was obtained from a study of blood T cell repertoires in COVID-19. Study context: In each case, the material was cDNA or gDNA derived from T cells, B-cell-depleted T cells, or PBMCs.

Germline-derived CDR1 and CDR2 are MNHNY and SVGAGI (reference sequence). The CDR3 consists of 11 residues. V gave up 6 bases and J gave up 5 bases, with 6 bases separating them. The table came from immunoSEQ multiplex PCR; TCRdb's copy has only in-frame clones and leaves some out. The data contain under 65,000 clones, about 87% of them seen just once; the ten biggest clones take up approximately 6.5%. Seattle-derived patients entered the study during active infection and were followed longitudinally. Material for sequencing was peripheral blood. V gene TRBV6-6 combines with J gene TRBJ2-3; D is perhaps TRBD1 (6 bases). This TCR was recovered from a woman between 55 and 75 years old with COVID-19, enrolled during active disease. The CDR3 protein is CASRQGDTQYF. CDR3 DNA sequence: TGTGCCAGCAGACAGGGAGATACGCAGTATTTT.